This TCR beta chain comes out of a study of T cells in women clearing cervical HPV infection listed by TCRdb under 2018. In the study overall: The cases were 20 to 30 women with histologically confirmed HPV16-related CIN3 or worse, and 2 of those women had invasive cancers. Controls were 25 or so women whose single incident HPV16 infection cleared within 12 months without precancer or cancer developing. Blood from cases was collected at the visit at which the lesion was first identified, whereas blood from controls was collected once infection was no longer detected. Among cases, blood sampling came a median of about 150 days after lesion detection, with an interquartile range of about 80 to 230 days. HLA typing was available for only a few women, so HLA type could not be excluded as a confounder. This exploratory proof-of-principle case-control study, nested within the Guanacaste HPV Natural History Study in Costa Rica, compared TCR repertoires among women with different cervical HPV16 outcomes. Cases and controls were matched on age within five years and on year of sample collection. A median age of roughly 33 years was observed in cases versus 37 to 45 in controls, and no significant differences in baseline characteristics were found. In the parent cohort, some 10,000 women aged 18 or older were enrolled in Guanacaste, Costa Rica, during about 1993 to 1994 and were followed for seven years. Five blinded duplicates per group were added as quality controls, so that 60 or so samples were obtained: some 50 participants and 10 replicates. Results and caveats for the whole study, not just this receptor: Random forest classifiers that combined richness and V gene abundances separated cases from controls with an estimated AUC of less than 0.85. TCR repertoire richness was significantly higher in CIN3+ cases than in controls across sequencing depths, while evenness did not differ. The cross-sectional design could not show whether the associations came before the infection or were a result of it, and neither effector/memory subsets nor HPV-specific T cells were isolated. Because T-cell numbers per sample were unknown, differences in richness could reflect varying T-cell content rather than repertoire biology.

Using the immunoSEQ assay, multiplex PCR amplified TCR beta CDR3 regions from an average of about 1,300 ng of genomic DNA per sample. The assay corrected primer bias using a complete synthetic TCR repertoire to establish an amplification baseline. The amplicons were sequenced using the Illumina platform. Processing in the source paper ran as follows. Error correction of the sequences involved clustering with frequency ratios plus a modified nearest-neighbor algorithm, after which the sequences were analyzed in the immunoSEQ Analyzer using IMGT gene definitions. TCR richness and evenness were averaged over 20 rarefaction repeats at each rarefaction depth, excluding samples with fewer sequences than the depth. V, D and J gene relative abundances were compared between groups with Wilcoxon rank sum tests, applying FDR correction. For the blinded duplicates, the intraclass correlation was approximately 96% for TCR richness and averaged about 76% across around 61 gene segments. TCRdb obtained this table from immuneACCESS and retained in-frame rearrangements with V and J assigned. These tables miss some clones; where compared with another copy, unresolved V genes account for less than half of the shortfall, and the remainder is unexplained. V and J calls and clone size are given by that table; D and trimming were obtained from the DNA. The sample table on file contains under 20,000 clones. Under 3.5% of the sample comes from the top ten.

Every participant had a single incident cervical HPV16 infection, and women with prevalent HPV16 infections were excluded. Cervical HPV DNA was detected by MY09/MY11 PCR and genotyped by dot-blot hybridization. Around 16 mL of heparinized blood were centrifuged, and the buffy coat was aliquoted, frozen at -30°C, then stored at -80°C. QIAGEN kits were used to extract genomic DNA from the buffy coat specimens. Remarks on this clone: Its antigen is not yet known.

This clonotype was obtained from a woman aged 18 to 75 with a cervical HPV16 infection that either progressed to CIN3+ or cleared (not recorded which). Specimen: blood buffy coat.

The sequenced part of the CDR3 DNA is TGTGCCAGCAGCCTACCCAGCGGGGGGGCGGATACG. Translated, it reads CASSLPSGGADT. The full-length CDR3 reads as CASSLPSGGADTQYF. The chain is assembled from TRBV5-4 and TRBJ2-3, and TRBD2 matches 10 of the central bases. The read ends 3 residues early relative to the CDR3; the germline J gene fills the gap. Counted from cysteine to phenylalanine, this CDR3 has 15 amino acids. The DNA shown is the part of the CDR3 that was read: 36 bases, in frame from base 1. The germline V gene (reference sequence) provides CDR1 SGHNT and CDR2 YYREEE. Germline trimming amounts to 4 bases on V and 6 bases on J, with 8 as the count of junction bases outside the gene matches.